The 17 T cell receptor beta chains presented below share a single source sample, sequenced in a study of blood T cell repertoires in COVID-19. This table comes from immunoSEQ multiplex PCR, and its TCRdb copy is limited to in-frame clones, with some not included. Counted here are approximately 94,000 clones, approximately 86% occurring once; the ten biggest clones make up about 5.3%. The sequencing sample was made of peripheral blood. The receptors derive from a human donor in a cohort sampled during active COVID-19.

J is TRBJ2-7 and V is TRBV7-2; 13 bases fit TRBD2. The CDR3 covers 15 residues. V was pared by 1 base and J by 7 bases, with 4 bases of the junction left unmatched. From germline, CDR1 is SGHTA and CDR2 FQGNSA. The CDR3 sequence is CASSLDPLAGGEQYF. CDR3 DNA sequence: TGTGCCAGCAGCTTAGACCCACTAGCGGGAGGGGAGCAGTACTTC.

V gene TRBV30 combines with J gene TRBJ1-4, with 7 nucleotides matching TRBD1. The CDR3 totals 13 residues. The V and J ends lost 1 base and 4 bases, in that order; junction bases with no gene match: 0. Germline CDR1 and CDR2: GTSNPN and SVGIG (reference sequence). The CDR3 nucleotides are TGTGCCTGGAGTGGGGACAGTAATGAAAAACTGTTTTTT. Amino acids: CAWSGDSNEKLFF.

The rearrangement uses TRBV5-6 and TRBJ2-1; D is uncertain. This CDR3 spans 15 amino acids. The germline V and J ends were trimmed by 1 base and 1 base, with 9 bases remaining between them. Germline V gene sequence: CDR1 SGHDT, CDR2 YYEEEE. As DNA, the CDR3 is TGTGCCAGCAGCTTGTACTACCTTTCCTACAATGAGCAGTTCTTC. Its translation is CASSLYYLSYNEQFF.

The chain joins TRBV27 to TRBJ1-2; the match to TRBD1 covers 7 bases. CDR3 length: 14 residues. Germline trimming cut 2 bases from V and 4 bases from J; bases unmatched to any gene: 4. Germline V gene data show CDR1 as MNHEY and CDR2 as SMNVEV (reference sequence). The CDR3, as DNA: TGTGCCAGCAGTTTAAGGGGGCCGGCCTATGGCTACACCTTC. This translates into CASSLRGPAYGYTF.

The chain links TRBV19 to TRBJ1-4; D unclear. Per the germline V gene, CDR1 is LNHDA and CDR2 is SQIVND (reference sequence). The CDR3 totals 14 residues. Between the trimmed V and J ends, which lost 4 bases and 5 bases, there was a span of 11 bases. The DNA of the CDR3 is TGTGCCAGTAGTACCACTCGAGTCAATGAAAAACTGTTTTTT. Translated, it gives CASSTTRVNEKLFF.

This chain uses TRBV18 with TRBJ2-1, with D possibly matching TRBD1 (5 bases). Trimming took off 3 bases at V and 7 bases at J, with 22 bases between the two ends. Germline loops: CDR1 KGHSH, CDR2 LQKENI. The CDR3 sequence is 17 residues long. DNA for the CDR3: TGTGCCAGCTCACCCCCGGTTAGGGGCCTATTTGGTAATGAGCAGTTCTTC. This codes for CASSPPVRGLFGNEQFF.

This clone was detected once. The CDR3 protein is CASSLGTGFSYEQYF. DNA for the CDR3: TGTGCCAGCAGCCTAGGGACAGGGTTCTCCTACGAGCAGTACTTC. The genes are TRBV7-9 and TRBJ2-7; 9 bases fit TRBD1. CDR1 and CDR2 (germline): SEHNR, FQNEAQ (reference sequence). V was clipped by 5 bases and J by 0 bases; unmatched bases: 5. This CDR3 is built from 15 residues. Looking up the rest from reference TRBV7-9 and TRBJ2-7 gives the full variable domain: DTGVSQNPRHKITKRGQNVTFRCDPISEHNRLYWYRQTLGQGPEFLTYFQNEAQLEKSRLLSDRFSAERPKGSFSTLEIQRTEQGDSAMYLCASSLGTGFSYEQYFGPGTRLTVT.

The gene calls are TRBV4-1 and TRBJ2-7; the match to TRBD1 covers 8 bases. The junction had 14 bases not matched to a gene; V was cut back by 3 bases and J by 1 base. CDR3 length equals 18 residues. The V gene's germline CDR1 is MGHRA and CDR2 YSYEKL. CDR3: CASSHVVVQGVPSYEQYF. The CDR3 DNA reads as TGCGCCAGCAGCCATGTGGTGGTACAGGGGGTGCCGTCCTACGAGCAGTACTTC.

This clone has only one observation. V is TRBV5-1 and J is TRBJ2-5, with 9 bases fitting TRBD1. Germline CDR1 reads SGHRS; CDR2 reads YFSETQ. V gave up 4 bases and J gave up 4 bases; unmatched junction bases: 5. The CDR3 spans 14 residues. The CDR3 coding sequence is TGCGCCAGCAGCGGAACAGGGGGCAGAGAGACCCAGTACTTC. It yields the protein CASSGTGGRETQYF.

This clone occurred a few times. The chain has TRBV2 and TRBJ2-7, with 8 bases aligning to TRBD1. The germline CDR1 and CDR2 sequences are SNHLY and FYNNEI. The V segment lost 6 bases and the J segment 7 bases; nucleotides outside the gene matches: 11. The CDR3 loop spans 14 amino acids. CDR3 nucleotides: TGTGCCAGCAGGGATCTTGACAGGGGTAAGGAGCAGTACTTC. Amino acid sequence: CASRDLDRGKEQYF.

With respect to this clone: A junction end diverges from the germline sequence, so it may reflect a read error. The chain is built from TRBV6-1 and TRBJ2-5; 9 positions agree with TRBD2. The CDR3 spans 16 residues. The germline V gene has CDR1 MNHNS and CDR2 SASEGT. The CDR3 DNA follows: TGTGCCAGCAGTGGATTTCGAGCGGGAGGCCAAGGGACCCAGTACTTC. Residues: CASSGFRAGGQGTQYF.

As for this clone: A read error may account for a junction end that differs from germline. CDR3 bases: TGTGCCAGCAGTACCCGACAGGGGGCGGGTTTCTTC. Residues: CASSTRQGAGFF. This sequence joins TRBV28 and TRBJ2-7; 10 nucleotides agree with TRBD1. The germline V gene encodes CDR1 MDHEN and CDR2 SYDVKM. There are 12 residues in the CDR3.

The V call is TRBV6-5, the J call TRBJ2-2, with no clear D. V lost 7 bases and J 7 bases, leaving 13 bases between the germline ends. Germline loops: CDR1 MNHEY, CDR2 SVGAGI. CDR3 length equals 13 residues. The CDR3 sequence is CASNNSPYGELFF. The CDR3 nucleotides are TGTGCCAGCAACAACAGTCCTTACGGGGAGCTGTTTTTT.

The gene calls are TRBV28 and TRBJ1-6; 7 bases are a match to TRBD1. Germline V gene data show CDR1 as MDHEN and CDR2 as SYDVKM. The CDR3 loop spans 14 amino acids. After removal of 5 bases from V and 9 bases from J, the junction contained 7 bases not matched to a gene. The CDR3 bases are TGTGCCAGCAGTCTTGCAGGGGGGTTTTCACCCCTCCACTTT. It codes for CASSLAGGFSPLHF.

The chain has TRBV19 and TRBJ1-2; 9 positions agree with TRBD1. The germline CDR1 and CDR2 sequences are LNHDA and SQIVND (reference sequence). J was trimmed by 2 bases and V by 1 base; bases with no gene match: 2. The CDR3 loop spans 15 amino acids. The CDR3 DNA is TGTGCCAGTAGTATAGCGGACAGGGGCAACTATGGCTACACCTTC. As protein: CASSIADRGNYGYTF.

The chain is built from TRBV18 and TRBJ2-7; D gene uncertain. CDR1 is KGHSH and CDR2 is LQKENI in the germline V gene. The ends were cut back, 3 bases at V and 0 bases at J, with 18 bases in the middle. This CDR3 spans 17 amino acids. The CDR3 protein is CASSPLPLQTTSYEQYF. Written as DNA, the CDR3 is TGTGCCAGCTCACCCCTCCCCCTTCAGACAACCTCCTACGAGCAGTACTTC.

The rearrangement joins TRBV11-1 to TRBJ2-3, with 13 bases matching TRBD2. Germline V gives CDR1 SGHAT, CDR2 FQDESV (reference sequence). The CDR3 totals 16 residues. Trimming at V came to 4 bases and at J to 4 bases, leaving 5 bases not matched to a gene. The CDR3 bases are TGTGCCAGCAGCTCCTTGACTAGCGGGAGGTCAGATACGCAGTATTTT. Protein sequence: CASSSLTSGRSDTQYF.